The TCR beta chain described here comes from a study of blood T cell repertoires in COVID-19. Looked up from germline, CDR1 is SGHRS and CDR2 is YFSETQ. V shed 4 bases and J shed 10 bases, with 15 bases lying between them. The CDR3 consists of 14 residues. Repertoires were generated with immunoSEQ multiplex PCR, while TCRdb's copy carries only in-frame clones and drops some. The data show more than 300,000 clones, with roughly 82% seen just once and 1.5% to 2% held by the top ten. Material: peripheral blood. The TCR was taken from a woman between 45 and 60 years old with acute or convalescent COVID-19. The J gene is TRBJ1-6, the V gene TRBV5-1, with D possibly being TRBD1 (6 bases). CDR3 DNA sequence: TGCGCCAGCAGCCTACAGGGTATGGACTCACCCCTCCACTTT. Amino acids: CASSLQGMDSPLHF.